A selection of T cell receptor beta chains follows, all from one sample in a study of cytotoxic CD8 clonotypes in ibrutinib-treated CLL. Using immunoSEQ multiplex PCR, the repertoire was profiled, and TCRdb retains in-frame clones only, with some absent. The sample has 160,000 or so clones, approximately 90% seen once. The sample was PBMCs, taken at disease progression, from a patient treated with ibrutinib. The receptors shown here come from a human donor with chronic lymphocytic leukemia. CDR3s include the opening cysteine and the closing phenylalanine or tryptophan. Each record gives: CDR3 DNA, CDR3 protein, clone size, D gene, CDR3 length, V gene, J gene. D genes are given only for firm matches. Some rows mark clone size as missing; the rest say once, few, many or name a class of expanded clone.

DNA: TGTGCCAGCTCACCATTCGGCACAGATACGCAGTATTTT
CDR3: CASSPFGTDTQYF
size: .
D: .
length: 13
V: TRBV18
J: TRBJ2-3

DNA: TGTGCCAGCAGCGTGGGCACCGGGAGCGCCTACAATGAGCAGTTCTTC
CDR3: CASSVGTGSAYNEQFF
size: .
D: .
length: 16
V: TRBV7-3
J: TRBJ2-1

DNA: TGCGCCAGCAGCTCAACTCCCTACGAGCAGTACTTC
CDR3: CASSSTPYEQYF
size: .
D: .
length: 12
V: TRBV5-1
J: TRBJ2-7

DNA: TGTGCCAGCACCCTGCGGCTAACTGCCTACGAGCAGTACTTC
CDR3: CASTLRLTAYEQYF
size: .
D: .
length: 14
V: TRBV28
J: TRBJ2-7

DNA: TGTGCCAGCTCACTCGAGGGAGGGCGGTACGAGCAGTACTTC
CDR3: CASSLEGGRYEQYF
size: .
D: TRBD2
length: 14
V: TRBV18
J: TRBJ2-7

DNA: TGCAGTGCTGACCGCACCGGGGAGCTGTTTTTT
CDR3: CSADRTGELFF
size: .
D: .
length: 11
V: TRBV20-1
J: TRBJ2-2

DNA: TGTGCCAGCAGCTTGTCGGGAGGGATGCTTAGCACAGATACGCAGTATTTT
CDR3: CASSLSGGMLSTDTQYF
size: .
D: TRBD2
length: 17
V: TRBV7-2
J: TRBJ2-3

DNA: TGTGCCAGCAGCTTATTACTAGCGAAACCTTACGAGCAGTACTTC
CDR3: CASSLLLAKPYEQYF
size: once
D: TRBD2
length: 15
V: TRBV5-6
J: TRBJ2-7

DNA: TGTGCCAGCAGCTTAGAGATCTACTCCTACGAGCAGTACTTC
CDR3: CASSLEIYSYEQYF
size: once
D: .
length: 14
V: TRBV7-2
J: TRBJ2-7

DNA: TGTGCCAGCAGTTCGCAGGGCTACTATGGCTACACCTTC
CDR3: CASSSQGYYGYTF
size: .
D: .
length: 13
V: TRBV25-1
J: TRBJ1-2

DNA: TGCGCCAGCAGCTTGGCGGGACTAGCGGGAGACGAGCAGTACTTC
CDR3: CASSLAGLAGDEQYF
size: once
D: TRBD2
length: 15
V: TRBV5-1
J: TRBJ2-7

DNA: TGTGCCAGTAAGTGGGACAGTGGCCAGGAGACCCAGTACTTC
CDR3: CASKWDSGQETQYF
size: .
D: TRBD1
length: 14
V: TRBV19
J: TRBJ2-5

DNA: TGCAGTGCTAGTGGCATGAACGAGCAGTACTTC
CDR3: CSASGMNEQYF
size: few
D: .
length: 11
V: TRBV20-1
J: TRBJ2-7

DNA: TGTGCTAGTGGCCCCCACAGGGGTGAAGCTTTCTTT
CDR3: CASGPHRGEAFF
size: once
D: TRBD1
length: 12
V: TRBV12-5
J: TRBJ1-1

DNA: TGTGCCAGCAGCTCCCTAGCGGGCAATGAGCAGTTCTTC
CDR3: CASSSLAGNEQFF
size: .
D: TRBD2
length: 13
V: TRBV11-1
J: TRBJ2-1

DNA: TGTGCCAGCTCACCAGGGGGGGGAAATGAAGCTTTCTTT
CDR3: CASSPGGGNEAFF
size: .
D: .
length: 13
V: TRBV18
J: TRBJ1-1

DNA: TGTGCCAGCAGCCCGACACGGACTAGCGGGAGCGGGGATACGCAGTATTTT
CDR3: CASSPTRTSGSGDTQYF
size: .
D: TRBD2
length: 17
V: TRBV5-4
J: TRBJ2-3

DNA: TGTGCCAGCAGCTTAGGGGGGTTGAACACTGAAGCTTTCTTT
CDR3: CASSLGGLNTEAFF
size: .
D: .
length: 14
V: TRBV7-3
J: TRBJ1-1

DNA: TGTGCCAGCAGCGACCAGGGGGTGGGACTCCAAGAGACCCAGTACTTC
CDR3: CASSDQGVGLQETQYF
size: .
D: .
length: 16
V: TRBV9
J: TRBJ2-5

DNA: TGCGCCAGCAGCACTAGCGTCACGAGGACAGATACGCAGTATTTT
CDR3: CASSTSVTRTDTQYF
size: .
D: TRBD2
length: 15
V: TRBV10-1
J: TRBJ2-3

DNA: TGTGCCAGCAGCACTAGCGGGAGGGCCGTAGAGACCCAGTACTTC
CDR3: CASSTSGRAVETQYF
size: .
D: TRBD2
length: 15
V: TRBV11-2
J: TRBJ2-5

DNA: TGTGCCAGCAGCCCCTATGACATCTACGAGCAGTACTTC
CDR3: CASSPYDIYEQYF
size: .
D: .
length: 13
V: TRBV5-4
J: TRBJ2-7

DNA: TGTGCCAGCAGCCAAGACCAACAGGGAGAGCAGTACTTC
CDR3: CASSQDQQGEQYF
size: .
D: .
length: 13
V: TRBV14
J: TRBJ2-7

DNA: TGTGCCAGCAGCGTAGGCGGACGGCCACAAGAGACCCAGTACTTC
CDR3: CASSVGGRPQETQYF
size: .
D: .
length: 15
V: TRBV9
J: TRBJ2-5

DNA: TGTGCCTGGAGTGGCACCCCAGGGGGCGGCTACACCTTC
CDR3: CAWSGTPGGGYTF
size: few
D: TRBD1
length: 13
V: TRBV30
J: TRBJ1-2

DNA: TGTGCCAGCAGCTTAGGTGGAGGGTTGGACGAGCAGTACTTC
CDR3: CASSLGGGLDEQYF
size: .
D: .
length: 14
V: TRBV11-2
J: TRBJ2-7

DNA: TGTGCCAGCAGCTTAACCCCCCAGAACACTGAAGCTTTCTTT
CDR3: CASSLTPQNTEAFF
size: .
D: .
length: 14
V: TRBV7-3
J: TRBJ1-1

DNA: TGTGCCAGCAGCATGGCCGGGGGTGGAGAGACCCAGTACTTC
CDR3: CASSMAGGGETQYF
size: .
D: .
length: 14
V: TRBV7-7
J: TRBJ2-5

DNA: TGTGCCAGCAGTAGGGAGTGGACAGCTACCTACGAGCAGTACTTC
CDR3: CASSREWTATYEQYF
size: few
D: .
length: 15
V: TRBV6-1
J: TRBJ2-7

DNA: TGTGCCAGCAGCGCCTCTCCGGGACAGGGGACAGATACGCAGTATTTT
CDR3: CASSASPGQGTDTQYF
size: .
D: TRBD1
length: 16
V: TRBV4-2
J: TRBJ2-3

DNA: TGTGCCAGCAGACGCCGACAGGATTTCAATCAGCCCCAGCATTTT
CDR3: CASRRRQDFNQPQHF
size: once
D: .
length: 15
V: TRBV6-6
J: TRBJ1-5

DNA: TGTGCCAGCAGTTTTAGGGCAGGGGCCAAAAACATTCAGTACTTC
CDR3: CASSFRAGAKNIQYF
size: .
D: .
length: 15
V: TRBV6-6
J: TRBJ2-4

DNA: TGTGCCAGCAGCCCCCATAGTGGGCTAAATGGCTACACCTTC
CDR3: CASSPHSGLNGYTF
size: few
D: .
length: 14
V: TRBV7-9
J: TRBJ1-2

DNA: TGTGCCAGCAGCTTAGCTCTGGGATCCGAGCAGTACTTC
CDR3: CASSLALGSEQYF
size: .
D: .
length: 13
V: TRBV7-2
J: TRBJ2-7

DNA: TGTGCCAGCAGCTTAGCAGGTGGACAGAACTACGAGCAGTACTTC
CDR3: CASSLAGGQNYEQYF
size: .
D: .
length: 15
V: TRBV7-2
J: TRBJ2-7

DNA: TGTGCCAGCAGCTTAGAGTGGTCTGGCAGCACCTACGAGCAGTACTTC
CDR3: CASSLEWSGSTYEQYF
size: .
D: .
length: 16
V: TRBV11-3
J: TRBJ2-7

DNA: TGCGCCAGCAGCTTGGTAGGGGGAGAGACCCAGTACTTC
CDR3: CASSLVGGETQYF
size: .
D: .
length: 13
V: TRBV5-1
J: TRBJ2-5

DNA: TGTGCCATCAGTGACCCTAGGGGGGGCCATGGCTACACCTTC
CDR3: CAISDPRGGHGYTF
size: .
D: .
length: 14
V: TRBV10-3
J: TRBJ1-2

DNA: TGCAGCGCTGAGACAGGGGAGCACACTGAAGCTTTCTTT
CDR3: CSAETGEHTEAFF
size: few
D: TRBD1
length: 13
V: TRBV29-1
J: TRBJ1-1

DNA: TGTGCCAGCAGCCTGGGTACTACCGGGGAGCTGTTTTTT
CDR3: CASSLGTTGELFF
size: .
D: .
length: 13
V: TRBV11-3
J: TRBJ2-2

DNA: TGTGCCAGTAGTATCCAGAATAACTATGGCTACACCTTC
CDR3: CASSIQNNYGYTF
size: .
D: .
length: 13
V: TRBV19
J: TRBJ1-2

DNA: TGTGCCAGCAGCCAAGCCTTTAGGGACAGGACTTATGGCTACACCTTC
CDR3: CASSQAFRDRTYGYTF
size: few
D: TRBD1
length: 16
V: TRBV4-2
J: TRBJ1-2

DNA: TGTGCCAGCATCCGGGGAGGGGGCGCCTACGAGCAGTACTTC
CDR3: CASIRGGGAYEQYF
size: .
D: .
length: 14
V: TRBV6-5
J: TRBJ2-7

DNA: TGTGCCAGCTCAAAAGGACTGACAGAGGAGAACACTGAAGCTTTCTTT
CDR3: CASSKGLTEENTEAFF
size: .
D: .
length: 16
V: TRBV18
J: TRBJ1-1

DNA: TGTGCCAGTAGTACCCTGGGACAGGCAAGATACAATGAGCAGTTCTTC
CDR3: CASSTLGQARYNEQFF
size: .
D: TRBD1
length: 16
V: TRBV19
J: TRBJ2-1

DNA: TGCGCCAGCAGCTTGGCCTCTTTTGGGGCAGATACGCAGTATTTT
CDR3: CASSLASFGADTQYF
size: .
D: .
length: 15
V: TRBV5-1
J: TRBJ2-3

DNA: TGTGCCAGTAGTACCGCCACAGATACGCAGTATTTT
CDR3: CASSTATDTQYF
size: .
D: .
length: 12
V: TRBV19
J: TRBJ2-3

DNA: TGTGCCAGTAGTATAGATAGGTCGCAGGGCTCCTACGAGCAGTACTTC
CDR3: CASSIDRSQGSYEQYF
size: .
D: .
length: 16
V: TRBV19
J: TRBJ2-7

DNA: TGTGCCAGCAGGGACAGGGGGCCGACCGAGCAGTACTTC
CDR3: CASRDRGPTEQYF
size: .
D: TRBD1
length: 13
V: TRBV6-1
J: TRBJ2-7

DNA: TGTGCCAGTAGACGACCCGGGACAGGGGGAGGTACGCAGTATTTT
CDR3: CASRRPGTGGGTQYF
size: .
D: TRBD1
length: 15
V: TRBV19
J: TRBJ2-3

DNA: TGTGCCAGTAGCAGTGGACTAGCGGGAAGCACAGATACGCAGTATTTT
CDR3: CASSSGLAGSTDTQYF
size: .
D: TRBD2
length: 16
V: TRBV19
J: TRBJ2-3

DNA: TGTGCCACCACGTATACTAGCGCATACAATGAGCAGTTCTTC
CDR3: CATTYTSAYNEQFF
size: .
D: TRBD2
length: 14
V: TRBV28
J: TRBJ2-1